This T cell receptor beta chain was recovered during a study of shared T cell receptors in the human thymus. The assay was immunoSEQ multiplex PCR, and TCRdb's table has in-frame clones only and misses some. This table has 540,000 or so clones, 78% appearing once. Germline trimming cut 4 bases from V and 6 bases from J; bases unmatched to any gene: 5. Per the germline V gene, CDR1 is SGHRS and CDR2 is YFSETQ. This CDR3 comprises 13 residues. Separately, the same data were catalogued under a study of human thymus T cells. That work states: Donors consisted of healthy Finnish infants (having corrective surgery for congenital heart defects). Thymus pieces cut out during corrective heart surgery were the tissue that was used. Thymic and blood repertoires showed apparently biased V and J gene usage. Unrelated individuals reportedly shared highly overlapping thymic TCR repertoires.

V is TRBV5-1 and J is TRBJ2-7; TRBD1 agrees at 9 bases. The clonotype was recovered from a boy under two years old with a congenital heart defect. The sequenced sample consisted of thymocytes. CDR3 in DNA: TGCGCCAGCAGCGCGGGACAGGGTCCCGAGCAGTACTTC. Protein: CASSAGQGPEQYF.